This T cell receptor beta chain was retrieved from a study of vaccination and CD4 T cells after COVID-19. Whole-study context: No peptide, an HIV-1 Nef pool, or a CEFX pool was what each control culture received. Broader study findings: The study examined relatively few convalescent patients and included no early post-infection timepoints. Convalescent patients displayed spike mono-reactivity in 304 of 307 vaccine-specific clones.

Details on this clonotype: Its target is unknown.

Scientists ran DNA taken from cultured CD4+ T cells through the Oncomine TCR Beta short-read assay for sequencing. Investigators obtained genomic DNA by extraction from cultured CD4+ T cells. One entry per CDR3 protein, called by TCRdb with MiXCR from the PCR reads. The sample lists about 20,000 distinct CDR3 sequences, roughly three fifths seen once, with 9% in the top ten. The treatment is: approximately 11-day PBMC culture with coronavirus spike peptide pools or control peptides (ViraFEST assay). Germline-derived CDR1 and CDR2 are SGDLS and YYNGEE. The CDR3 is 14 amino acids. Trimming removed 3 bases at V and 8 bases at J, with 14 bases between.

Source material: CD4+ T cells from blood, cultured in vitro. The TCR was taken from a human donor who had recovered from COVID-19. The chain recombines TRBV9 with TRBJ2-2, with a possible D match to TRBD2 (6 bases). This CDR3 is CASSAGLKEGELFF. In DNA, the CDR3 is TGTGCCAGCAGCGCGGGACTTAAGGAAGGGGAGCTGTTTTTT.